The sample holds a few counts of the clone carrying this T cell receptor (beta chain). What it recognizes is unknown. The record originates from a study of CD4 T cells in relation to SARS-CoV-2 and coronaviruses. General study results and limits: No donor gave both pre-pandemic and post-infection samples.

TCRdb's table, derived via immunoSEQ multiplex PCR, lists solely in-frame clones and lacks some. The data contain about 54,000 clones, about 91% of them seen just once; the ten biggest clones take up about 0.36%. Sequencing was carried out using naive CD4+ T cells from PBMCs. Noted subset: naive CD4+ T cells isolated by negative enrichment. The sequence was obtained from an adult with COVID-19.

This CDR3 is CASSLHTGSAEKLFF. DNA for the CDR3: TGTGCCAGCAGCTTACATACAGGGTCTGCTGAAAAACTGTTTTTT. V usage is TRBV7-9 and J usage is TRBJ1-4, with TRBD1 as a possible D gene (6 bases). The CDR3 covers 15 residues. V shed 2 bases and J shed 7 bases, with 14 bases lying between them. Per germline, CDR1 SEHNR and CDR2 FQNEAQ (reference sequence).